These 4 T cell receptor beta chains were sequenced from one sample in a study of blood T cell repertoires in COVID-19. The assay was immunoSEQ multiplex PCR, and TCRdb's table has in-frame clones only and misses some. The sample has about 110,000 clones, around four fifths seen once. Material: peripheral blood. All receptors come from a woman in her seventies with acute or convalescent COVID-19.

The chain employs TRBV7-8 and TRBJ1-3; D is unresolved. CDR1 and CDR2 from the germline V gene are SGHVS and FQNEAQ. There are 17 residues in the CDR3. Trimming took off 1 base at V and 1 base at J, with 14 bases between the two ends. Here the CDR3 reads CASSLVGREGSGNTIYF. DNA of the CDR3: TGTGCCAGCAGCTTAGTAGGGAGGGAAGGGTCTGGAAACACCATATATTTT.

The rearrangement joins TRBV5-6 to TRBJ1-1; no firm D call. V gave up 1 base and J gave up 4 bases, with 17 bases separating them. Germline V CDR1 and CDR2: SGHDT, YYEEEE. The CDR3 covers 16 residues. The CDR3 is CASSLFVGVSGTEAFF. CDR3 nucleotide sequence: TGTGCCAGCAGCTTGTTTGTCGGGGTTTCGGGCACTGAAGCTTTCTTT.

CDR3 DNA: TGTGCCAGCAGTGAAGAGGTTGGTGCGGCCCAGCATTTT. Protein sequence: CASSEEVGAAQHF. The chain is built from TRBV6-1 and TRBJ1-5; D is uncertain. The germline gives CDR1 MNHNS, CDR2 SASEGT. V was pared by 1 base and J by 11 bases, with 12 bases between. The CDR3 contains 13 residues.

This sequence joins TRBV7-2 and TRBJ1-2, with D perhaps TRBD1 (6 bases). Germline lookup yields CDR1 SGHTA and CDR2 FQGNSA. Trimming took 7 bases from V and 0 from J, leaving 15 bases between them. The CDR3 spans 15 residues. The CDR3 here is CASNTGPPTNYGYTF. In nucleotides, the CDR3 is TGTGCCAGCAATACAGGGCCCCCAACTAACTATGGCTACACCTTC.